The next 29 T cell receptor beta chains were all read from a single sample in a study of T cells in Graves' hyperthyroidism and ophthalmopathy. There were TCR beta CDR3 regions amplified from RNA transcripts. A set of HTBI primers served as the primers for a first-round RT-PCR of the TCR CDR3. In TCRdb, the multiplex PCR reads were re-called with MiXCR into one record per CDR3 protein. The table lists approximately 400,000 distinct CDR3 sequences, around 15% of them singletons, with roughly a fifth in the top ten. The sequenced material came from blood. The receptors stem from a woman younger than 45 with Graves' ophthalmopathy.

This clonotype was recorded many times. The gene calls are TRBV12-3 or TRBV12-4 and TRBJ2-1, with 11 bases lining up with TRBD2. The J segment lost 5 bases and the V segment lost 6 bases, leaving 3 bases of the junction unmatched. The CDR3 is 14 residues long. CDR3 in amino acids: CASRYSGGDNEQFF. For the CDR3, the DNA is TGTGCCAGCAGGTATAGCGGGGGGGACAATGAGCAGTTCTTC.

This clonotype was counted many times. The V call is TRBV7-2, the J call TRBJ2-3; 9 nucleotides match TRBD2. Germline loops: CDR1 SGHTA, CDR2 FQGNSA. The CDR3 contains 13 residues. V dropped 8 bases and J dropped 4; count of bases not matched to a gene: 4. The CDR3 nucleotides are TGTGCCAGCGCGCGGGGGGGCCCAGATACGCAGTATTTT. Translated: CASARGGPDTQYF.

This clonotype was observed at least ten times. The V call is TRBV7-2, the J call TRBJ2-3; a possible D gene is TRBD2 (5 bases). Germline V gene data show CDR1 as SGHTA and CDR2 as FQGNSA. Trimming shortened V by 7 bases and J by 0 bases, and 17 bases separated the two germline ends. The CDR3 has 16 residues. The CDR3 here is CASTQRPWRSTDTQYF. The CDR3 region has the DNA TGTGCCAGCACTCAGAGGCCATGGAGGAGCACAGATACGCAGTATTTT.

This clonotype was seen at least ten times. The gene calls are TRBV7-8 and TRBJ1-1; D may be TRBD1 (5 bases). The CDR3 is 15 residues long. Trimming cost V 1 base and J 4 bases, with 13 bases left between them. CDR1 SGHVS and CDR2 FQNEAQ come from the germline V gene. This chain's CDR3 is CASSLGGGVPTEAFF. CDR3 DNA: TGTGCCAGCAGCTTAGGCGGGGGGGTGCCCACTGAAGCTTTCTTT.

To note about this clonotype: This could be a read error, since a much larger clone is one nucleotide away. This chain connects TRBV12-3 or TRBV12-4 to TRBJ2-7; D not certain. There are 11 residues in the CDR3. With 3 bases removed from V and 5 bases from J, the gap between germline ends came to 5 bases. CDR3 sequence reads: CASSFNDEQYF. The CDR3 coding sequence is TGTGCCAGCAGTTTTAACGACGAGCAGTACTTC.

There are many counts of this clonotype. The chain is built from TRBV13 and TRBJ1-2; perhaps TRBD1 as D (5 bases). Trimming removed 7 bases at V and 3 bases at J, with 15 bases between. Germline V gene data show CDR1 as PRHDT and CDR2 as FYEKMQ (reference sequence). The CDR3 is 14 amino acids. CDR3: CASNMGREDYGYTF. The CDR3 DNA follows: TGTGCCAGCAACATGGGGCGAGAGGACTATGGCTACACCTTC.

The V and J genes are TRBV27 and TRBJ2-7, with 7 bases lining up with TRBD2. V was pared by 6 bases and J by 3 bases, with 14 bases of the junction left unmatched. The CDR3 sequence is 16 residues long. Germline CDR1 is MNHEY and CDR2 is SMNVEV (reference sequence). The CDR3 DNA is TGTGCCAGCAGGTGGTCGGGGAGGGACGAGCGCTACGAGCAGTACTTC. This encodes CASRWSGRDERYEQYF.

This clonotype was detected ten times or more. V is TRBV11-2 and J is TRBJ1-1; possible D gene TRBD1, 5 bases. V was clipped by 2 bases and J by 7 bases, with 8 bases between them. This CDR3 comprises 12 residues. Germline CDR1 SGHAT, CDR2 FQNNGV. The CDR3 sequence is CASSLHTGEAFF. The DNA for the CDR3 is TGTGCCAGCAGCTTACACACAGGTGAAGCTTTCTTT.

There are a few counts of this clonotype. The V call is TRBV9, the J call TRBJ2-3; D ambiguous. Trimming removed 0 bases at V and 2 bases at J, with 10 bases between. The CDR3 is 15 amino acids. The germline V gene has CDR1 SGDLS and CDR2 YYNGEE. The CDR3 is CASSVGSPPTDTQYF. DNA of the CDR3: TGTGCCAGCAGCGTAGGGTCGCCGCCCACAGATACGCAGTATTTT.

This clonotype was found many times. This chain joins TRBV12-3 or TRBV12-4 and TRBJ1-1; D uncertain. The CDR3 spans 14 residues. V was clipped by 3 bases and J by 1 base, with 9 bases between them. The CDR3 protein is CASSFILPNTEAFF. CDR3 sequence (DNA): TGTGCCAGCAGTTTTATTCTCCCGAACACTGAAGCTTTCTTT.

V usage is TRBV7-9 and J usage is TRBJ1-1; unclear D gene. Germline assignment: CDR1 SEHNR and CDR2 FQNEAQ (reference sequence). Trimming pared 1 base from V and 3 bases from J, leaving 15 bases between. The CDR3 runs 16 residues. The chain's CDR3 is CASSLGVVGLDTEAFF. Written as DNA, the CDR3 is TGTGCCAGCAGCTTAGGGGTTGTGGGATTGGACACTGAAGCTTTCTTT. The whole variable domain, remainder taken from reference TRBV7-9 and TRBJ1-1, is DTGVSQNPRHKITKRGQNVTFRCDPISEHNRLYWYRQTLGQGPEFLTYFQNEAQLEKSRLLSDRFSAERPKGSFSTLEIQRTEQGDSAMYLCASSLGVVGLDTEAFFGQGTRLTVV.

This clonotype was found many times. The CDR3 protein is CASSQDSDSYEQYF. CDR3 in DNA: TGTGCCAGCAGCCAAGACTCCGACAGCTACGAGCAGTACTTC. This sequence joins TRBV3-1 and TRBJ2-7; tentatively, D is TRBD1 (5 bases). In germline, CDR1 is LGHDT, CDR2 YNNKEL (reference sequence). CDR3 length: 14 residues. V was clipped by 0 bases and J by 3 bases, with 9 bases between them.

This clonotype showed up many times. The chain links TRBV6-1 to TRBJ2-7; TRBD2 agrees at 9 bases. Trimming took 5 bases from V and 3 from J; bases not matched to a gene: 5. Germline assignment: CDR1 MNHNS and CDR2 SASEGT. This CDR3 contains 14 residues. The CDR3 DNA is TGTGCCAGCAGTTTGAGCGGGGGGATCTACGAGCAGTACTTC. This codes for CASSLSGGIYEQYF.

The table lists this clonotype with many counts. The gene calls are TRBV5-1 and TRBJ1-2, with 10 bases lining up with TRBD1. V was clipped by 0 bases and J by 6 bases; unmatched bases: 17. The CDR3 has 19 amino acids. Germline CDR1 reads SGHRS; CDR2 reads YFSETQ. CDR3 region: CASSLGYPGQGMDQHGYTF. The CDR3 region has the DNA TGCGCCAGCAGCTTGGGTTATCCGGGACAGGGGATGGATCAGCATGGCTACACCTTC.

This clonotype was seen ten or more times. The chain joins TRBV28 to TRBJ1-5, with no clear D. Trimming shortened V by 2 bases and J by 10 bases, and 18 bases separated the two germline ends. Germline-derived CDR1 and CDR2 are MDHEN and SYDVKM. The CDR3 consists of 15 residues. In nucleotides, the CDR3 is TGTGCCAGCAGTTTAATTAGAGACCAAAAGAGACCCCAGCATTTT. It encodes CASSLIRDQKRPQHF. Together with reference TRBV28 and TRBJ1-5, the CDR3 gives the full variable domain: DVKVTQSSRYLVKRTGEKVFLECVQDMDHENMFWYRQDPGLGLRLIYFSYDVKMKEKGDIPEGYSVSREKKERFSLILESASTNQTSMYLCASSLIRDQKRPQHFGDGTRLSIL.

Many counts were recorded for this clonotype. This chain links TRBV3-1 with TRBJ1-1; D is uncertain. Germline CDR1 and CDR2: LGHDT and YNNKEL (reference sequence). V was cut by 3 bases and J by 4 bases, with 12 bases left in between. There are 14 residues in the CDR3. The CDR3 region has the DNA TGTGCCAGCAGCCAGGCCTGGCGGTCCACTGAAGCTTTCTTT. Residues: CASSQAWRSTEAFF.

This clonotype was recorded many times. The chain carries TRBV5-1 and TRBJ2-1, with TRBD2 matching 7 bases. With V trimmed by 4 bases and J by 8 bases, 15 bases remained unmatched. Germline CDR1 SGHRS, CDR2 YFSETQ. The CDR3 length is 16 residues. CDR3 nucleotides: TGCGCCAGCAGCCCCCCTGGTGGGGGAGGGGACGATGAGCAGTTCTTC. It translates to CASSPPGGGGDDEQFF. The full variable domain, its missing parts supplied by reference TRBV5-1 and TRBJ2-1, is KAGVTQTPRYLIKTRGQQVTLSCSPISGHRSVSWYQQTPGQGLQFLFEYFSETQRNKGNFPGRFSGRQFSNSRSEMNVSTLELGDSALYLCASSPPGGGGDDEQFFGPGTRLTVL.

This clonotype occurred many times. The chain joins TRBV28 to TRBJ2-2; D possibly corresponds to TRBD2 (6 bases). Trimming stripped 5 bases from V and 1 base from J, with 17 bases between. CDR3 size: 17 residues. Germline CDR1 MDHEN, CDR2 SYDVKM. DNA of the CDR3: TGTGCCAGCAGTCGAGGAAGTAGAGCGGGGAACACCGGGGAGCTGTTTTTT. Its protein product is CASSRGSRAGNTGELFF.

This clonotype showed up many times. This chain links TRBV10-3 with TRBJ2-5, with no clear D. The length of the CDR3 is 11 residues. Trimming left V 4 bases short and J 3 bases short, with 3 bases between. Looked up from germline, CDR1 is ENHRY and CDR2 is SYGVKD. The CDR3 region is CAISAEETQYF. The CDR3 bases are TGTGCCATCAGTGCAGAAGAGACCCAGTACTTC.

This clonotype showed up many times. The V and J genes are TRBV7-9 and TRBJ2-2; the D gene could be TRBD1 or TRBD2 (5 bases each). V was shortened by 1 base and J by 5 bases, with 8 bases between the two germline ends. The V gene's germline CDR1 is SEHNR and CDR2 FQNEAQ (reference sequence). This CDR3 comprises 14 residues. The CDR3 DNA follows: TGTGCCAGCAGCTTAGGAGGGGAGACCGGGGAGCTGTTTTTT. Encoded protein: CASSLGGETGELFF.

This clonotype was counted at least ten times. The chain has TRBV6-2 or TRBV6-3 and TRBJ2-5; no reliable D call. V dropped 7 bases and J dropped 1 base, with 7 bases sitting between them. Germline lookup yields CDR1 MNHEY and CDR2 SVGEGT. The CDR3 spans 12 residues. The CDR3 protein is CASNRRQETQYF. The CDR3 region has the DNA TGTGCCAGCAATCGCCGCCAAGAGACCCAGTACTTC.

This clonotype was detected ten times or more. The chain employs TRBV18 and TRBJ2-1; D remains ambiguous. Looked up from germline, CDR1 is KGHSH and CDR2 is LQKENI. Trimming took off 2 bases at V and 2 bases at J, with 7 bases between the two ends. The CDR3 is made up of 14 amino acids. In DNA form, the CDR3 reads TGTGCCAGCTCACCAGGGGTAACCTACAATGAGCAGTTCTTC. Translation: CASSPGVTYNEQFF. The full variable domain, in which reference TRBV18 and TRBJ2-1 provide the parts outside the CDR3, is NAGVMQNPRHLVRRRGQEARLRCSPMKGHSHVYWYRQLPEEGLKFMVYLQKENIIDESGMPKERFSAEFPKEGPSILRIQQVVRGDSAAYFCASSPGVTYNEQFFGPGTRLTVL.

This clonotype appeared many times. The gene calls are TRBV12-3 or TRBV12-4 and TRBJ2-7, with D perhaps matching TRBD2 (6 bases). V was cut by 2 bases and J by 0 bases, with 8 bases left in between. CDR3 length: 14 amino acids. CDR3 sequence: CASSLWGGSYEQYF. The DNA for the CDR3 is TGTGCCAGCAGTTTATGGGGAGGCTCCTACGAGCAGTACTTC.

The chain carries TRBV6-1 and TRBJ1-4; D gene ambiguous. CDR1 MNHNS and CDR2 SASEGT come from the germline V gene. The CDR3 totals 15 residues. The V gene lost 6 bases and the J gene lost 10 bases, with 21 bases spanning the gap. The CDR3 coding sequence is TGTGCCAGCAGCCCGAACTTACCGGACGTGGGAAAACTGTTTTTT. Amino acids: CASSPNLPDVGKLFF.

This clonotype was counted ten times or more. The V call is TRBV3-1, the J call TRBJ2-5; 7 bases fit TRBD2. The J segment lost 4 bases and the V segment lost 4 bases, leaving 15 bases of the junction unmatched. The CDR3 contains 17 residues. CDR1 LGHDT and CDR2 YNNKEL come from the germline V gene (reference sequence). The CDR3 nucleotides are TGTGCCAGCAGCCTCAGCGGGGTCCCCAGCCCCCGAGAGACCCAGTACTTC. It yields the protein CASSLSGVPSPRETQYF.

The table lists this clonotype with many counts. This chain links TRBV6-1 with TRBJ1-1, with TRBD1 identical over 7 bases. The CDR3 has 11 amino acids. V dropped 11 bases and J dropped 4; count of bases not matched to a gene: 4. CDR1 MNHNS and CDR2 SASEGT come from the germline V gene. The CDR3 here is CAASGGTEAFF. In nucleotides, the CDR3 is TGTGCCGCCTCAGGGGGCACTGAAGCTTTCTTT.

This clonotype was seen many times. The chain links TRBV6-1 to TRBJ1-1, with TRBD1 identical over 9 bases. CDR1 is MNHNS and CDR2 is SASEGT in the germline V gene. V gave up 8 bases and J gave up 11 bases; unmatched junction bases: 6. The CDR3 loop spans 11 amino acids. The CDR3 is CASGTGQGAFF. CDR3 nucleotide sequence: TGTGCCAGCGGGACCGGACAGGGGGCTTTCTTT.

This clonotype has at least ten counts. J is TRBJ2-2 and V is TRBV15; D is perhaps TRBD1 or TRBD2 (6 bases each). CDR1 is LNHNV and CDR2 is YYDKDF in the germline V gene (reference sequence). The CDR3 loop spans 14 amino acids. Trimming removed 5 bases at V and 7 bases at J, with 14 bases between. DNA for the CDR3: TGTGCCACCAGCGGGTCGGGGGCGGGCGGGGAGCTGTTTTTT. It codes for CATSGSGAGGELFF.

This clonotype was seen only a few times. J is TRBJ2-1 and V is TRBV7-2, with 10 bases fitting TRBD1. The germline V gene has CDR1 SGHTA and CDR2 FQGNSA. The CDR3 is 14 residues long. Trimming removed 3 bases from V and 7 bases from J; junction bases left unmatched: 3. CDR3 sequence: CASSLRQGANEQFF. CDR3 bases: TGTGCCAGCAGCTTGAGACAGGGGGCTAATGAGCAGTTCTTC.